The T cell receptor beta chain under discussion was sequenced for a study of breast tumors, draining lymph nodes, adjacent tissues. This clonotype was counted a few times. Its antigen is unknown. CDR1 is MDHEN and CDR2 is SYDVKM in the germline V gene. Between the trimmed V and J ends, which lost 3 bases and 5 bases, there was a span of 13 bases. The CDR3 runs 14 residues. General study findings and limits: Tumor T cell lymph node origin was a supported hypothesis, not proven. Data fit most tumor T cells coming from lymph node, expanding in tumor.

Via MiXCR, TCRdb re-called the multiplex PCR reads, giving one row per CDR3 protein. The sample records 150,000 to 200,000 distinct CDR3 sequences, about 33% being singletons. The lymph nodes were axillary draining lymph nodes from breast cancer patients. The sequence was obtained from a female donor with breast cancer. Some clones in this sample may be carry-over from other donors' samples. The sample comprised axillary lymph node tissue. V usage is TRBV28 and J usage is TRBJ2-5; perhaps D is TRBD1 or TRBD2 (5 bases each). This CDR3 is CASSFVRDAETQYF. CDR3 coding DNA: TGTGCCAGCAGTTTTGTCCGGGACGCCGAGACCCAGTACTTC. The full variable domain, in which reference TRBV28 and TRBJ2-5 provide the parts outside the CDR3, is DVKVTQSSRYLVKRTGEKVFLECVQDMDHENMFWYRQDPGLGLRLIYFSYDVKMKEKGDIPEGYSVSREKKERFSLILESASTNQTSMYLCASSFVRDAETQYFGPGTRLLVL.